A selection of T cell receptor beta chains follows, all from one sample in a study of blood T cell repertoires in COVID-19. Profiling relied on immunoSEQ multiplex PCR, and the TCRdb table lists in-frame clones only, not all of them. Among about 260,000 clones, about 90% were seen once, and the ten largest hold 0.85% to 0.9%. The source material was PBMCs or T cells enriched from blood (not recorded which). These receptors all come from a middle-aged man who had been exposed to COVID-19. Both conserved end residues are part of each CDR3. The D gene is left open where the match is weak. Clone size, where shown, is once, few, many, or a class for clones that have expanded.

.	TRBJ1-5	.	TRBV7-2	CASSLNGLQPQHF	TGTGCCAGCAGCTTAAATGGTCTACAGCCCCAGCATTTT
TRBD1	TRBJ2-5	.	TRBV5-4	CASSPQGALGTQYF	TGTGCCAGCAGTCCCCAGGGGGCCCTTGGTACCCAGTACTTC
.	TRBJ1-2	.	TRBV19	CASRIGGFPGYTF	TGTGCCAGTAGAATCGGGGGGTTTCCTGGCTACACCTTC
TRBD1	TRBJ1-5	.	TRBV19	CASSILTGGGLRQPQHF	TGTGCCAGTAGTATCCTTACAGGGGGGGGTCTGAGGCAGCCCCAGCATTTT
TRBD2	TRBJ2-3	.	TRBV10-3	CAISEGLAGTDTQYF	TGTGCCATCAGTGAGGGGCTAGCGGGCACAGATACGCAGTATTTT
.	TRBJ1-5	once	TRBV20-1	CSASQGTGWDSNQPQHF	TGCAGTGCTAGTCAAGGTACAGGGTGGGATAGCAATCAGCCCCAGCATTTT
.	TRBJ1-2	.	TRBV10-3	CAISEAGGYDSYGYTF	TGTGCCATCAGTGAGGCGGGGGGATACGATAGCTATGGCTACACCTTC
.	TRBJ2-1	.	TRBV10-3	CAITQDGYNEQFF	TGTGCCATCACTCAAGACGGGTACAATGAGCAGTTCTTC
TRBD2	TRBJ2-1	.	TRBV10-3	CAISVLTSGLSSYNEQFF	TGTGCCATCAGTGTTTTGACTAGCGGGCTTTCCTCCTACAATGAGCAGTTCTTC
.	TRBJ1-5	.	TRBV7-2	CASSLGREQPQHF	TGTGCCAGCAGCTTGGGTCGGGAACAGCCCCAGCATTTT
TRBD1	TRBJ1-4	.	TRBV25-1	CASSKGRTGLTNEKLFF	TGTGCCAGCAGTAAAGGGAGGACAGGGTTAACTAATGAAAAACTGTTTTTT
TRBD2	TRBJ2-2	.	TRBV5-4	CASSEGGTSDGELFF	TGTGCCAGCAGCGAAGGCGGGACTAGCGACGGGGAGCTGTTTTTT
.	TRBJ1-1	.	TRBV27	CASAPGHGKAEAFF	TGTGCCAGCGCCCCGGGACACGGGAAAGCTGAAGCTTTCTTT
.	TRBJ2-2	once	TRBV19	CASRDTGELFF	TGTGCCAGTCGGGACACCGGGGAGCTGTTTTTT
TRBD2	TRBJ2-1	once	TRBV5-4	CASSILAGRMNEQFF	TGTGCCAGCAGCATTCTAGCGGGGCGAATGAATGAGCAGTTCTTC
.	TRBJ2-7	.	TRBV4-1	CASSHYDSYEQYF	TGCGCCAGCAGCCACTATGACTCCTACGAGCAGTACTTC
.	TRBJ1-2	.	TRBV10-3	CAIHGDWSYGYTF	TGTGCCATCCACGGGGATTGGTCCTATGGCTACACCTTC
.	TRBJ2-1	.	TRBV7-2	CASSLGSLRSEQFF	TGTGCCAGCAGCTTAGGGTCTTTACGGAGTGAGCAGTTCTTC
.	TRBJ1-3	.	TRBV11-2	CASSFAAGNTIYF	TGTGCCAGCAGCTTCGCAGCTGGAAACACCATATATTTT
.	TRBJ2-2	.	TRBV9	CASGRAFSGELFF	TGTGCCAGCGGGCGGGCCTTCAGCGGGGAGCTGTTTTTT
TRBD2	TRBJ2-3	.	TRBV5-4	CASTSRSGGAGDTQYF	TGTGCCAGCACCTCGAGGAGCGGGGGGGCGGGGGATACGCAGTATTTT
TRBD1	TRBJ2-3	.	TRBV19	CASSQQGTDTQYF	TGTGCCAGTAGCCAACAGGGGACAGATACGCAGTATTTT
.	TRBJ1-1	.	TRBV29-1	CSVERVMNTEAFF	TGCAGCGTTGAAAGAGTGATGAACACTGAAGCTTTCTTT
.	TRBJ1-5	few	TRBV27	CASSLGGAYSNQPQHF	TGTGCCAGCAGTTTAGGAGGAGCCTATAGCAATCAGCCCCAGCATTTT
TRBD2	TRBJ2-1	.	TRBV19	CASSVLAGVGFMWQFF	TGTGCCAGTAGTGTACTAGCGGGAGTCGGTTTTATGTGGCAGTTCTTC
TRBD1	TRBJ1-1	.	TRBV28	CASITGTGVTEAFF	TGTGCCAGCATCACCGGGACAGGGGTCACTGAAGCTTTCTTT
TRBD1	TRBJ1-5	.	TRBV4-2	CASSQDADRDYQPQHF	TGTGCCAGCAGCCAAGATGCCGACAGGGACTATCAGCCCCAGCATTTT
.	TRBJ1-5	.	TRBV21-1	CASSTRDTYSNQPQHF	TGTGCCAGCAGCACCCGGGACACCTATAGCAATCAGCCCCAGCATTTT